Each of the 11 T cell receptor beta chains below was sequenced from the same sample in a study of T cell responses to AZD1222 COVID-19 vaccine. Assay: immunoSEQ multiplex PCR; the TCRdb copy retains only in-frame clones and omits some. Seen here are about 99,000 clones, approximately 94% observed once, and the top ten hold 10% to 15%. Here the sequenced sample was peripheral blood, taken on day 0 of AZD1222 vaccination. The receptors shown here come from an adult in good health.

A note on this clone: Other DNA sequences in the same sample also yield this CDR3. The V call is TRBV19, the J call TRBJ1-2; D is unclear. The V end was cut by 6 bases, the J end by 1 base, with 3 bases between. Germline V gene sequence: CDR1 LNHDA, CDR2 SQIVND (reference sequence). The CDR3 runs to 11 residues. For the CDR3, the DNA is TGTGCCAGTAGGGATAACTATGGCTACACCTTC. It translates to CASRDNYGYTF.

The chain recombines TRBV6-2 or TRBV6-3 with TRBJ2-7, with 10 positions matching TRBD2. The germline CDR1 and CDR2 sequences are MNHEY and SVGEGT. The CDR3 extends over 15 amino acids. V shed 4 bases, J shed 1 base, and the junction held 4 bases outside the gene matches. The CDR3 region has the DNA TGTGCCAGCAGTTCCACTAGCGGGGTTTCCTACGAGCAGTACTTC. Protein: CASSSTSGVSYEQYF.

This clone was observed once. J is TRBJ2-3 and V is TRBV5-1; possible D gene TRBD1, 6 bases. Germline V lookup: CDR1 SGHRS, CDR2 YFSETQ. V was cut by 6 bases and J by 2 bases, with 10 bases left in between. The CDR3 sequence is 13 residues long. The CDR3 DNA is TGCGCCAGCACGGACAGCTCCACAGATACGCAGTATTTT. Amino acid sequence: CASTDSSTDTQYF.

The gene calls are TRBV5-5 and TRBJ1-4; D gene ambiguous. V was pared by 0 bases and J by 0 bases, with 6 bases between. Looked up from germline, CDR1 is SGHKS and CDR2 is YYEKEE (reference sequence). CDR3 length: 15 residues. This chain's CDR3 is CASSLVAATNEKLFF. The CDR3 DNA sequence: TGTGCCAGCAGCTTGGTTGCAGCAACTAATGAAAAACTGTTTTTT.

The rearrangement joins TRBV4-1 to TRBJ2-1; no definite D call. The CDR3 consists of 16 residues. Germline values: CDR1 MGHRA, CDR2 YSYEKL. The ends were cut back, 0 bases at V and 4 bases at J, with 13 bases in the middle. The CDR3, as DNA: TGCGCCAGCAGCCAAGAGCCAGGTGTGGCTTACAATGAGCAGTTCTTC. Amino acid sequence: CASSQEPGVAYNEQFF.

The chain has TRBV18 and TRBJ2-7; no clear D. From germline, CDR1 is KGHSH and CDR2 LQKENI. The V gene lost 4 bases and the J gene lost 1 base, with 11 bases spanning the gap. This CDR3 contains 14 residues. In nucleotides, the CDR3 is TGTGCCAGCTCACGAGAAGGTCTATCCTACGAGCAGTACTTC. Protein: CASSREGLSYEQYF. Together with reference TRBV18 and TRBJ2-7, the CDR3 gives the full variable domain: NAGVMQNPRHLVRRRGQEARLRCSPMKGHSHVYWYRQLPEEGLKFMVYLQKENIIDESGMPKERFSAEFPKEGPSILRIQQVVRGDSAAYFCASSREGLSYEQYFGPGTRLTVT.

This clone has just one count. The rearrangement joins TRBV30 to TRBJ1-1; D gene unclear. The germline V gene has CDR1 GTSNPN and CDR2 SVGIG (reference sequence). The CDR3 is made up of 11 amino acids. The V gene lost 4 bases and the J gene lost 2 bases, with 5 bases spanning the gap. CDR3 nucleotides: TGTGCCTGGACTGACAACACTGAAGCTTTCTTT. Translating gives CAWTDNTEAFF. Full variable domain (remainder filled in from reference TRBV30 and TRBJ1-1): SQTIHQWPATLVQPVGSPLSLECTVEGTSNPNLYWYRQAAGRGLQLLFYSVGIGQISSEVPQNLSASRPQDRQFILSSKKLLLSDSGFYLCAWTDNTEAFFGQGTRLTVV.

The V and J genes are TRBV30 and TRBJ2-3; 11 bases fit TRBD2. Germline V gene lookup returns CDR1 GTSNPN and CDR2 SVGIG (reference sequence). CDR3 length equals 16 residues. The ends lost 0 bases at V and 4 bases at J; junction bases unmatched: 6. The CDR3 protein is CAWSVLAGGMADTQYF. DNA for the CDR3: TGTGCCTGGAGTGTTCTAGCGGGAGGAATGGCAGATACGCAGTATTTT.

V and J are TRBV5-1 and TRBJ1-1; D perhaps matches TRBD1 (6 bases). V was clipped by 2 bases and J by 8 bases, with 13 bases between them. CDR1 and CDR2 (germline): SGHRS, YFSETQ. This CDR3 region has 13 residues. The CDR3 DNA is TGCGCCAGCAGCTTAAGGGCGGGGACAGAAGCTTTCTTT. Translated, it gives CASSLRAGTEAFF.

This clone has only a few counts. The CDR3 DNA reads as TGTGCCAGCAGTGAGTTGGGTCTCAATTCACCCCTCCACTTT. Translating it yields CASSELGLNSPLHF. The chain carries TRBV6-1 and TRBJ1-6, with D unclear. V lost 3 bases to trimming and J lost 7 bases, with 10 bases between them. The CDR3 runs to 14 residues. Germline assignment: CDR1 MNHNS and CDR2 SASEGT.

The chain joins TRBV11-2 to TRBJ2-6; 7 positions agree with TRBD1. The CDR3 runs to 16 residues. V shed 5 bases, J shed 4 bases, and the junction held 8 bases outside the gene matches. The V gene's germline CDR1 is SGHAT and CDR2 FQNNGV. The CDR3 protein is CASSLQGLWGANVLTF. The CDR3 bases are TGTGCCAGCAGCCTACAGGGGTTATGGGGGGCCAACGTCCTGACTTTC. The variable domain in full, completed from reference TRBV11-2 and TRBJ2-6, reads EAGVAQSPRYKIIEKRQSVAFWCNPISGHATLYWYQQILGQGPKLLIQFQNNGVVDDSQLPKDRFSAERLKGVDSTLKIQPAKLEDSAVYLCASSLQGLWGANVLTFGAGSRLTVL.